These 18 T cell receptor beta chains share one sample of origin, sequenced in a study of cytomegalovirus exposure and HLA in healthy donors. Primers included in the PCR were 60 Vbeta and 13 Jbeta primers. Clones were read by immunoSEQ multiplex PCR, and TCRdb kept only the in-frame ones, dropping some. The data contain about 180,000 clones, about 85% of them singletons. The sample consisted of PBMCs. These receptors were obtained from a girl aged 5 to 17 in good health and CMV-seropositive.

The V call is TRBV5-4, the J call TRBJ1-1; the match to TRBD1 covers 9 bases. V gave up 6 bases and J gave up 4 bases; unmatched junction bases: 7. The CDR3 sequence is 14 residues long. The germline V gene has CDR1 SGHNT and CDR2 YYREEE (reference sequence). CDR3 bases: TGTGCCAGCAACCGGGACAGGGACTCCACTGAAGCTTTCTTT. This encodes CASNRDRDSTEAFF.

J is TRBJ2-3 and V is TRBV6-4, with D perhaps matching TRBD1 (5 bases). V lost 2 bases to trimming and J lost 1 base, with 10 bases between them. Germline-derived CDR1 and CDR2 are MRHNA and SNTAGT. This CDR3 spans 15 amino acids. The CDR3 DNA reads TGTGCCAGCAGTGACAGGGGATTGGGCACAGATACGCAGTATTTT. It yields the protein CASSDRGLGTDTQYF.

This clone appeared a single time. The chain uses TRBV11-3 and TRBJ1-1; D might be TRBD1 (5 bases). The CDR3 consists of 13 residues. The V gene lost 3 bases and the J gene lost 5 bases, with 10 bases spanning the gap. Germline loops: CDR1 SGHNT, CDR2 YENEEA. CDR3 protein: CASSFGTGTEAFF. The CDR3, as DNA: TGTGCCAGCAGCTTTGGCACAGGTACTGAAGCTTTCTTT.

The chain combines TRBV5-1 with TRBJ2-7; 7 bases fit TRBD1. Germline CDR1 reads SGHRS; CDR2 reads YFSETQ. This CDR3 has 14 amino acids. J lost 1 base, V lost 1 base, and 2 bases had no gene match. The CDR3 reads CASSLSTGSYEQYF. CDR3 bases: TGCGCCAGCAGCTTGTCGACAGGGTCCTACGAGCAGTACTTC.

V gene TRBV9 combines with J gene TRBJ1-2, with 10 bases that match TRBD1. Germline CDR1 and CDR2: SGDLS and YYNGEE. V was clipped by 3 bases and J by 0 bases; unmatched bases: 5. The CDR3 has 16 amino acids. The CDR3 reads CASSADRGGTNYGYTF. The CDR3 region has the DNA TGTGCCAGCAGCGCGGACAGGGGGGGTACTAACTATGGCTACACCTTC. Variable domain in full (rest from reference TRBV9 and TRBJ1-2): DSGVTQTPKHLITATGQRVTLRCSPRSGDLSVYWYQQSLDQGLQFLIQYYNGEERAKGNILERFSAQQFPDLHSELNLSSLELGDSALYFCASSADRGGTNYGYTFGSGTRLTVV.

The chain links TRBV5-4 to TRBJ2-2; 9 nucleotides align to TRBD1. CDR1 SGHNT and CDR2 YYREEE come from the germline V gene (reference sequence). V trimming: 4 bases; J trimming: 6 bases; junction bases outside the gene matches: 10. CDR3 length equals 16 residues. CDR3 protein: CASSRRGQGSPGELFF. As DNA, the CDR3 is TGTGCCAGCAGCCGGAGGGGACAGGGAAGTCCCGGGGAGCTGTTTTTT. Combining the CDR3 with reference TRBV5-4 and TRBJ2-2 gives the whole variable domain ETGVTQSPTHLIKTRGQQVTLRCSSQSGHNTVSWYQQALGQGPQFIFQYYREEENGRGNFPPRFSGLQFPNYSSELNVNALELDDSALYLCASSRRGQGSPGELFFGEGSRLTVL.

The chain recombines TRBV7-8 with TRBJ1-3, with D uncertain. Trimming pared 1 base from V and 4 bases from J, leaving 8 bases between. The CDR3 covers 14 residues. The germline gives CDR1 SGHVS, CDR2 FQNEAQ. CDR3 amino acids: CASSLVSSGNTIYF. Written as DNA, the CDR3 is TGTGCCAGCAGCTTAGTTAGCTCCGGAAACACCATATATTTT.

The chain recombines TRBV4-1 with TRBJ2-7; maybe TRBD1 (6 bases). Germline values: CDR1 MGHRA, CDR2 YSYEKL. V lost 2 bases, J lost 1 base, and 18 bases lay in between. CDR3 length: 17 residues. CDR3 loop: CASSQLVGGPKSYEQYF. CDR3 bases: TGCGCCAGCAGCCAATTAGTAGGGGGTCCCAAGTCCTACGAGCAGTACTTC.

CDR3 region: CASSYSGEKLFF. The CDR3 bases are TGTGCCAGCAGTTACTCTGGCGAAAAACTGTTTTTT. V is TRBV6-6 and J is TRBJ1-4, with D hard to call. V was trimmed by 0 bases and J by 8 bases, leaving 4 bases between them. Germline V gene sequence: CDR1 MNHNY, CDR2 SVGAGI (reference sequence). The CDR3 runs 12 residues.

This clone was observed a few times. CDR3 nucleotides: TGTGCCAGCAGCTTACATAACAGGGAAACAGATACGCAGTATTTT. This sequence encodes CASSLHNRETDTQYF. The chain joins TRBV11-2 to TRBJ2-3; D might be TRBD1 (6 bases). Trimming left V 2 bases short and J 3 bases short, with 12 bases between. The CDR3 sequence is 15 residues long. Germline CDR1 and CDR2: SGHAT and FQNNGV.

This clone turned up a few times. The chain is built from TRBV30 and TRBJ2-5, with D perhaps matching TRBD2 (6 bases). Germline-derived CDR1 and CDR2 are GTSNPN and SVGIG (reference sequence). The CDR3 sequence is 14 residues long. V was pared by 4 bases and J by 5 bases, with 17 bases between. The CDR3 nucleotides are TGTGCCTGGAACGCCGGGGGAGGCGGGGAGACCCAGTACTTC. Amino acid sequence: CAWNAGGGGETQYF.

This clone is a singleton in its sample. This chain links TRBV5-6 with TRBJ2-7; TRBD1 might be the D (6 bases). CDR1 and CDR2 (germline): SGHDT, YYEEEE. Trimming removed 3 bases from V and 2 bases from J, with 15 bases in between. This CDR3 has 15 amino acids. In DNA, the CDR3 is TGTGCCAGCAGCTCGACAGGCTATACGACCTACGAGCAGTACTTC. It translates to CASSSTGYTTYEQYF.

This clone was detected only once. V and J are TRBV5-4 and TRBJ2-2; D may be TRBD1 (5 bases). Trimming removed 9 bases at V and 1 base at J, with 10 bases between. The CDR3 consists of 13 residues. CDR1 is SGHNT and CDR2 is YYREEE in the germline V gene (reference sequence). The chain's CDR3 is CATRVLNTGELFF. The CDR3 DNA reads TGTGCCACCAGGGTACTGAACACCGGGGAGCTGTTTTTT.

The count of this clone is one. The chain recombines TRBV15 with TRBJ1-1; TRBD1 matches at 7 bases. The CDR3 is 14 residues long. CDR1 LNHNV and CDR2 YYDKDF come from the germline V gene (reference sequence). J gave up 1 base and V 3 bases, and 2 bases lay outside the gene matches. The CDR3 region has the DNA TGTGCCACCAGCAGGACAGGGAGGAACACTGAAGCTTTCTTT. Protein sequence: CATSRTGRNTEAFF.

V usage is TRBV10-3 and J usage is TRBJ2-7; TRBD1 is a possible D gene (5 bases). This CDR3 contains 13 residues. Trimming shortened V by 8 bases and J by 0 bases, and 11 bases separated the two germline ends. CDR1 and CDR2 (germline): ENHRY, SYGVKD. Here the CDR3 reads CAIGAVSSYEQYF. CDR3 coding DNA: TGTGCCATCGGGGCGGTTAGCTCCTACGAGCAGTACTTC.

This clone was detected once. For the CDR3, the DNA is TGTGCCAGCAGCGAACCCACTGTAGCCGGAAACACCATATATTTT. It translates to CASSEPTVAGNTIYF. This rearrangement joins TRBV7-9 to TRBJ1-3; no definite D call. V shed 5 bases and J shed 4 bases, with 15 bases lying between them. Germline-derived CDR1 and CDR2 are SEHNR and FQNEAQ (reference sequence). CDR3 length equals 15 residues.

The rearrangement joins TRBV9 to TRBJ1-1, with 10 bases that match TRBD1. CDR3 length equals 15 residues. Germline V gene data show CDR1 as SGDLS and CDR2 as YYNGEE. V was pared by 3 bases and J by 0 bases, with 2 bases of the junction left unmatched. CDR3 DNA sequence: TGTGCCAGCAGCGCGACAGGGGGCCTGAACACTGAAGCTTTCTTT. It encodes CASSATGGLNTEAFF.

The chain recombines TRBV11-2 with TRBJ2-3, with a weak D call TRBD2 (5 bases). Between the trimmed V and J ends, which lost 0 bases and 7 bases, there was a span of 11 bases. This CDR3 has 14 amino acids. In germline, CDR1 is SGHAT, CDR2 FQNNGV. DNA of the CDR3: TGTGCCAGCAGCTTAGAAGCGGACGGTTATACGCAGTATTTT. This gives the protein CASSLEADGYTQYF.